The 27 T cell receptor beta chains listed next were all sequenced from one sample in a study of human T cells and chemical hapten exposure. Via MiXCR, TCRdb re-called the RACE reads, giving one row per CDR3 protein. The profile shows around 120,000 distinct CDR3 sequences, roughly an eighth of them singletons. Time point here: patch test 1, 2 weeks after DPC sensitization. Treatment noted: therapeutic diphenylcyclopropenone sensitization with weekly scalp DPC. The specimen was whole blood, collected in connection with sensitization to the hapten diphenylcyclopropenone (DPC). The receptors stem from a man aged 18 to 29 with alopecia areata. Some clones in this sample may be carry-over from other donors' samples.

This clonotype was seen more than once but under ten times. V usage is TRBV4-3 and J usage is TRBJ1-2; D is undetermined. Trimming stripped 0 bases from V and 13 bases from J, with 12 bases between. CDR3 length equals 12 residues. CDR1 LGHNA and CDR2 YSLEER come from the germline V gene. The CDR3 region is CASSQDWRSITF. The CDR3 DNA follows: TGCGCCAGCAGCCAAGACTGGCGCAGTATCACCTTC.

A few counts support this clonotype. The DNA for the CDR3 is TGTGCCAGCAGTTGGGGAAGCTCCTACAATGAGCAGTTCTTC. Its protein product is CASSWGSSYNEQFF. The chain couples TRBV12-3 or TRBV12-4 to TRBJ2-1, with D unresolved. The V end was cut by 4 bases, the J end by 0 bases, with 7 bases between. The CDR3 extends over 14 amino acids.

V is TRBV10-3 and J is TRBJ1-2; D gene ambiguous. There are 11 residues in the CDR3. Trimming stripped 3 bases from V and 10 bases from J, with 9 bases between. CDR1 and CDR2 (germline): ENHRY, SYGVKD. In DNA form, the CDR3 reads TGTGCCATCAGTGAAGTAAGGCTCTACACCTTC. Translating it yields CAISEVRLYTF.

The gene calls are TRBV6-6 and TRBJ2-2; D is perhaps TRBD1 (5 bases). V shed 5 bases and J shed 1 base, with 14 bases lying between them. Per germline, CDR1 MNHNY and CDR2 SVGAGI (reference sequence). There are 16 residues in the CDR3. The CDR3 DNA reads as TGTGCCAGCAGTCTCCAGGGTCAGGGGAACACCGGGGAGCTGTTTTTT. This gives the protein CASSLQGQGNTGELFF.

This clonotype has only one observation. V usage is TRBV6-1 and J usage is TRBJ2-5; D not certain. This CDR3 region has 14 residues. Germline V lookup: CDR1 MNHNS, CDR2 SASEGT. V gave up 0 bases and J gave up 1 base, with 6 bases separating them. The CDR3: CASSEAGIQETQYF. The CDR3 DNA is TGTGCCAGCAGTGAAGCGGGCATCCAAGAGACCCAGTACTTC.

This clonotype was seen repeatedly, ten times or more. The chain uses TRBV24-1 and TRBJ2-3; TRBD1 agrees at 7 bases. This CDR3 is 15 amino acids long. Germline V gene sequence: CDR1 KGHDR, CDR2 SFDVKD. V lost 4 bases, J lost 2 bases, and 5 bases stayed unmatched. The CDR3 reads CATSDTTGSTDTQYF. The CDR3 DNA follows: TGTGCCACCAGTGACACGACAGGGTCCACAGATACGCAGTATTTT.

In its sample, this clonotype was seen a few times. The genes are TRBV7-9 and TRBJ2-2; D not certain. CDR3 size: 15 residues. Germline assignment: CDR1 SEHNR and CDR2 FQNEAQ (reference sequence). Trimming removed 4 bases from V and 6 bases from J, with 15 bases in between. The CDR3 DNA is TGTGCCAGCAGCTCCCCCTATTTCCGCCCCGGGGAGCTGTTTTTT. Translated, it gives CASSSPYFRPGELFF.

This clonotype was detected only a few times. The chain uses TRBV7-9 and TRBJ1-1, with D uncertain. The CDR3 spans 12 residues. Germline assignment: CDR1 SEHNR and CDR2 FQNEAQ (reference sequence). V lost 5 bases and J 7 bases, leaving 11 bases between the germline ends. The CDR3 bases are TGTGCCAGCAGCAATACAGTAATTGAAGCTTTCTTT. It is translated as CASSNTVIEAFF.

This clonotype appeared a few times. The chain combines TRBV28 with TRBJ2-7, with 9 bases that match TRBD1. V lost 5 bases and J lost 3; bases outside the gene matches: 11. Germline V gene lookup returns CDR1 MDHEN and CDR2 SYDVKM. The length of the CDR3 is 16 residues. The chain's CDR3 is CASSPRDRAGYYEQYF. CDR3 DNA sequence: TGTGCCAGCAGTCCGAGGGACAGGGCCGGGTACTACGAGCAGTACTTC. The variable domain in full, completed from reference TRBV28 and TRBJ2-7, reads DVKVTQSSRYLVKRTGEKVFLECVQDMDHENMFWYRQDPGLGLRLIYFSYDVKMKEKGDIPEGYSVSREKKERFSLILESASTNQTSMYLCASSPRDRAGYYEQYFGPGTRLTVT.

This clonotype was detected a few times. The chain has TRBV11-1 and TRBJ2-3; D not resolved. The V gene's germline CDR1 is SGHAT and CDR2 FQDESV (reference sequence). This CDR3 comprises 15 residues. Trimming cost V 3 bases and J 4 bases, with 14 bases left between them. The chain's CDR3 is CASSLIAYRPDTQYF. The CDR3 DNA sequence: TGTGCCAGCAGCTTGATCGCTTACCGCCCAGATACGCAGTATTTT.

With respect to this clonotype: Lacking the conserved final phenylalanine or tryptophan, this CDR3 likely reflects a read error. The CDR3 reads CASSAYLETQYS. The CDR3 nucleotides read TGTGCCAGCAGCGCCTACTTGGAGACCCAGTACTCC. V is TRBV2 and J is TRBJ2-5; D uncertain. In germline, CDR1 is SNHLY, CDR2 FYNNEI. The CDR3 covers 12 residues. V gave up 6 bases and J gave up 5 bases, with 10 bases separating them.

This sequence joins TRBV12-2 and TRBJ1-5; the table's TRBD1 call for D was not verified on the DNA. TRBV12-2 is reported as a pseudogene. This CDR3 is 18 amino acids long. CDR3 bases: TGTGCAAGTCGCTTAGCGACAGGGGGGAACCTTAGCAATCAGCCCCAGCATTTT. It specifies CASRLATGGNLSNQPQHF.

J is TRBJ1-1 and V is TRBV5-8; 7 bases match TRBD1. Germline V gives CDR1 SGHTS, CDR2 YDEGEE. V dropped 7 bases and J dropped 10; count of bases not matched to a gene: 10. The CDR3 has 12 amino acids. The CDR3 region is CASREGASSAFF. The CDR3 region has the DNA TGTGCCAGCCGGGAGGGGGCCTCGTCAGCTTTCTTT.

V is TRBV4-3 and J is TRBJ2-1; TRBD2 agrees at 13 bases. There are 16 residues in the CDR3. V was pared by 4 bases and J by 9 bases, with 9 bases of the junction left unmatched. CDR1 LGHNA and CDR2 YSLEER come from the germline V gene. This chain's CDR3 is CASSRETSGGYSEQFF. The CDR3 coding sequence is TGCGCCAGCAGCCGAGAGACTAGCGGGGGGTATTCTGAGCAGTTCTTC.

This clonotype has just a few counts. J is TRBJ1-1 and V is TRBV20-1; D remains unclear. Trimming pared 6 bases from V and 0 bases from J, leaving 17 bases between. Germline V CDR1 and CDR2: DFQATT, SNEGSKA (reference sequence). CDR3 length: 15 amino acids. CDR3 protein: CSAEPLGKLNTEAFF. The CDR3 coding sequence is TGCAGTGCCGAGCCGCTGGGGAAATTGAACACTGAAGCTTTCTTT.

The V call is TRBV18, the J call TRBJ2-3; 7 nucleotides agree with TRBD1. CDR3 length equals 16 residues. V dropped 2 bases and J dropped 6; count of bases not matched to a gene: 11. Germline V gives CDR1 KGHSH, CDR2 LQKENI. The CDR3 bases are TGTGCCAGCTCACCAGTCCCCGACAGGGTGGCGGATACGCAGTATTTT. Residues: CASSPVPDRVADTQYF. The complete variable domain, with remaining parts taken from reference TRBV18 and TRBJ2-3, reads NAGVMQNPRHLVRRRGQEARLRCSPMKGHSHVYWYRQLPEEGLKFMVYLQKENIIDESGMPKERFSAEFPKEGPSILRIQQVVRGDSAAYFCASSPVPDRVADTQYFGPGTRLTVL.

In this sample, this clonotype turned up a few times. The gene calls are TRBV4-2 and TRBJ1-6, with 8 bases lining up with TRBD1. This CDR3 has 16 residues. Germline loops: CDR1 LGHNA, CDR2 YNFKEQ. The V and J ends lost 3 bases and 2 bases, in that order; junction bases with no gene match: 3. CDR3: CASSHRQGTYNSPLHF. The CDR3, as DNA: TGTGCCAGCAGCCACCGACAGGGGACCTATAATTCACCCCTCCACTTT.

The chain recombines TRBV7-2 with TRBJ1-2; D gene ambiguous. This CDR3 has 16 amino acids. Germline CDR1 SGHTA, CDR2 FQGNSA. Deletions cut 7 bases from V and 0 bases from J, with 18 bases between. In DNA, the CDR3 is TGTGCCAGCACCACCAATGGGTTTCCTGCTAACTATGGCTACACCTTC. Its protein product is CASTTNGFPANYGYTF.

The sample holds a few counts of this clonotype. The chain links TRBV4-3 to TRBJ1-5; D is uncertain. The V end was cut by 4 bases, the J end by 4 bases, with 8 bases between. This CDR3 is 13 amino acids long. Germline V CDR1 and CDR2: LGHNA, YSLEER. The CDR3 sequence: CASSPWPNQPQHF. CDR3 in DNA: TGCGCCAGCAGCCCCTGGCCGAATCAGCCCCAGCATTTT.

This clonotype was detected a few times. V gene TRBV7-3 combines with J gene TRBJ1-1, with TRBD1 matching 8 bases. Germline V CDR1 and CDR2: SGHTA, FQGTGA. V lost 5 bases, J lost 9 bases, and 11 bases stayed unmatched. The CDR3 loop spans 14 amino acids. The CDR3 DNA reads as TGTGCCAGCAGCCCAACGGGCCGACAGGGGAAAGCTTTCTTT. It encodes CASSPTGRQGKAFF.

This clonotype was counted only a few times. This sequence joins TRBV5-1 and TRBJ1-1; 9 positions agree with TRBD1. Germline values: CDR1 SGHRS, CDR2 YFSETQ. The CDR3 consists of 15 residues. The J segment lost 5 bases and the V segment lost 4 bases, leaving 9 bases of the junction unmatched. The CDR3 here is CASSLTGGSGTEAFF. The CDR3 coding sequence is TGCGCCAGCAGCCTGACAGGGGGATCGGGGACTGAAGCTTTCTTT.

This clonotype was counted only a few times. V is TRBV15 and J is TRBJ1-2, with unresolved D. Germline loops: CDR1 LNHNV, CDR2 YYDKDF (reference sequence). There are 13 residues in the CDR3. The V gene lost 0 bases and the J gene lost 8 bases, with 10 bases spanning the gap. CDR3 nucleotide sequence: TGTGCCACCAGCAGAGACGAGTCTCGGGGCTACACCTTC. Protein: CATSRDESRGYTF.

This clonotype was recorded many times. The rearrangement joins TRBV5-1 to TRBJ1-1; D perhaps matches TRBD1 (6 bases). Per the germline V gene, CDR1 is SGHRS and CDR2 is YFSETQ. The CDR3 runs to 15 residues. V was trimmed by 0 bases and J by 1 base, leaving 10 bases between them. The CDR3, as DNA: TGCGCCAGCAGCTTGGGAACAGGGTGGAACACTGAAGCTTTCTTT. This codes for CASSLGTGWNTEAFF.

The table lists this clonotype with a few counts. J is TRBJ2-5 and V is TRBV29-1; tentative D call: TRBD2 (5 bases). The CDR3 contains 12 residues. With 4 bases removed from V and 2 bases from J, the gap between germline ends came to 8 bases. Germline-derived CDR1 and CDR2 are SQVTM and ANQGSEA. The CDR3 bases are TGCAGCGTTGTCCCGGGGCAAGAGACCCAGTACTTC. Translating gives CSVVPGQETQYF.

The V and J genes are TRBV11-2 and TRBJ2-1; weak D call: TRBD2 (7 bases). The ends were cut back, 5 bases at V and 5 bases at J, with 13 bases in the middle. The CDR3 runs 14 residues. Germline CDR1 is SGHAT and CDR2 is FQNNGV. In DNA form, the CDR3 reads TGTGCCAGCAGCCGCGGGGGCAGGGACAATGAGCAGTTCTTC. Protein: CASSRGGRDNEQFF. Together with reference TRBV11-2 and TRBJ2-1, the CDR3 gives the full variable domain: EAGVAQSPRYKIIEKRQSVAFWCNPISGHATLYWYQQILGQGPKLLIQFQNNGVVDDSQLPKDRFSAERLKGVDSTLKIQPAKLEDSAVYLCASSRGGRDNEQFFGPGTRLTVL.

The rearrangement joins TRBV4-3 to TRBJ1-6; possibly TRBD1 for D (6 bases). The CDR3 loop spans 16 amino acids. V lost 2 bases to trimming and J lost 8 bases, with 16 bases between them. Germline V gives CDR1 LGHNA, CDR2 YSLEER. The CDR3 spells CASSQQAGQGHSPLHF. The CDR3 DNA reads as TGCGCCAGCAGCCAACAGGCGGGGCAGGGGCATTCACCCCTCCACTTT.

This sequence joins TRBV7-9 and TRBJ1-1, with a possible D match to TRBD1 (5 bases). V lost 1 base to trimming and J lost 3 bases, with 9 bases between them. Germline V gene sequence: CDR1 SEHNR, CDR2 FQNEAQ (reference sequence). The CDR3 has 14 residues. The chain's CDR3 is CASSLGQIHTEAFF. For the CDR3, the DNA is TGTGCCAGCAGCTTAGGACAGATACACACTGAAGCTTTCTTT.